This T cell receptor (beta chain) was retrieved from a study of spatial heterogeneity in lung cancer. The overall study: Detection consistently captured more beta-chain sequences than alpha-chain sequences. Study-level findings and limits: Circulating ubiquitous expanded tumor TCRs were observed more frequently at resection than at follow-up.

There are many counts of this clonotype. Its antigen is undetermined. Germline CDR1 SGHDT, CDR2 YYEEEE. CDR3 length: 13 residues. Trimming removed 2 bases at V and 6 bases at J, with 11 bases between. Individual TCR cDNA molecules each bore their own unique molecular identifier. TCRdb processed the 5' RACE reads anew with MiXCR; each CDR3 protein has one entry. The table includes roughly 48,000 distinct CDR3 sequences, 5.3% detected once. This sample's time point: sample taken at primary tumor resection. Extraction of whole RNA from tumor, nontumor lung or frozen PBMC preceded unsorted sequencing. The 65 or so donors had untreated early-stage non-small cell lung cancer.

The chain is built from TRBV5-6 and TRBJ1-1; D gene ambiguous. The specimen comprised PBMCs, sampled at surgery. The TCR originated in a male donor with early-stage non-small cell lung cancer. The DNA of the CDR3 is TGTGCCAGCAGCTTTCTGGGAGGCGCTGAAGCTTTCTTT. Its translation is CASSFLGGAEAFF.